This T cell receptor (beta chain) was captured by sequencing in a study of PD-1 blockade in classical Hodgkin lymphoma. Study results and limitations: TCR diversity rose significantly by C4D1 in CD4+ but not CD8+ cells. Baseline diversity in complete responders resembled that of newly diagnosed patients. When set against healthy donors, newly diagnosed patients were reported to show lower baseline TCR diversity.

As to this clone: Its antigen remains unknown. The sample has other DNA sequences that encode this CDR3 too.

The CDR3 consists of 21 residues. Each and every patient relapsed after autologous stem cell transplantation, and patients got differing brentuximab vedotin exposure. Profiled with immunoSEQ multiplex PCR; TCRdb holds only in-frame clones, not every one. The sample lists 70,000 to 85,000 clones; about 92% were seen once. This sample comprised peripheral blood mononuclear cells (PBMCs), obtained at baseline. The clonotype comes from a human donor with classical Hodgkin lymphoma. The genes are TRBV12-2 and TRBJ2-2; the DNA was not compared with TRBD2, the D call given in the table. TRBV12-2 is classified as a pseudogene. DNA for the CDR3: TGTGCAAGTCGCTTAGACCAAGTTTCGACTAGCGGGGGGCCCTGGACCGGGGAGCTGTTTTTT. This encodes CASRLDQVSTSGGPWTGELFF.